What follows are 17 T cell receptor beta chains derived from one specimen sequenced in a study of shared clonotypes between healthy human individuals. Libraries were prepared by immunoSEQ multiplex PCR; TCRdb keeps only in-frame clonotypes and omits some of them. The sample lists around 600,000 clones; about 98% were seen once. As defined, naive CD8 cells were CD45RO-negative and positively selected for CCR7, with terminally differentiated effector memory CD45RA+ cells excluded. Sequencing input: naive CD8+ T cells sorted from blood. All receptors derive from a man under 40 in good health.

The V and J genes are TRBV29-1 and TRBJ2-7; 14 bases agree with TRBD2. CDR1 is SQVTM and CDR2 is ANQGSEA in the germline V gene. The trim removed 6 bases at V and 2 bases at J, leaving 12 bases unmatched. This CDR3 contains 17 residues. The CDR3: CSVGKTTSGRATYEQYF. The DNA of the CDR3 is TGCAGCGTCGGTAAGACGACTAGCGGGAGGGCCACCTACGAGCAGTACTTC.

The gene calls are TRBV7-9 and TRBJ2-7, with TRBD2 matching 7 bases. The CDR3 runs 17 residues. The ends lost 4 bases at V and 0 bases at J; junction bases unmatched: 12. Germline values: CDR1 SEHNR, CDR2 FQNEAQ (reference sequence). In DNA form, the CDR3 reads TGTGCCAGCAGCTCCACCGACCCTAGCGGTGGCTCCTACGAGCAGTACTTC. Residues: CASSSTDPSGGSYEQYF. The full variable domain, rest sourced from reference TRBV7-9 and TRBJ2-7, is DTGVSQNPRHKITKRGQNVTFRCDPISEHNRLYWYRQTLGQGPEFLTYFQNEAQLEKSRLLSDRFSAERPKGSFSTLEIQRTEQGDSAMYLCASSSTDPSGGSYEQYFGPGTRLTVT.

The V call is TRBV15, the J call TRBJ2-2, with 8 bases matching TRBD2. Germline V gene sequence: CDR1 LNHNV, CDR2 YYDKDF (reference sequence). The junction had 6 bases not matched to a gene; V was cut back by 2 bases and J by 7 bases. The CDR3 extends over 15 amino acids. The CDR3, as DNA: TGTGCCACCAGCAGACCCGAAAGCGGGAGCGGGGAGCTGTTTTTT. This gives the protein CATSRPESGSGELFF.

The chain is built from TRBV27 and TRBJ1-5; no clear D. Germline V gene sequence: CDR1 MNHEY, CDR2 SMNVEV (reference sequence). The CDR3 contains 18 residues. V lost 1 base and J 0 bases, leaving 16 bases between the germline ends. CDR3 region: CASSLYGPQDFSNQPQHF. Here the CDR3 DNA reads TGTGCCAGCAGTTTATACGGGCCCCAGGATTTTAGCAATCAGCCCCAGCATTTT.

The V call is TRBV29-1, the J call TRBJ2-2, with 8 bases aligning to TRBD2. Germline V lookup: CDR1 SQVTM, CDR2 ANQGSEA. The CDR3 is 17 residues long. After removal of 4 bases from V and 5 bases from J, the junction contained 15 bases not matched to a gene. The CDR3 loop reads CSVAGFAAAGETGELFF. The CDR3 DNA is TGCAGCGTTGCCGGGTTTGCGGCAGCGGGGGAGACCGGGGAGCTGTTTTTT.

The chain uses TRBV2 and TRBJ1-4; TRBD1 matches at 7 bases. V shed 1 base, J shed 0 bases, and the junction held 17 bases outside the gene matches. This CDR3 has 21 residues. The germline V gene has CDR1 SNHLY and CDR2 FYNNEI. The CDR3 coding sequence is TGTGCCAGCAGTGAAGACGGGGTCGGGGCAGGGGGTATAGCAACTAATGAAAAACTGTTTTTT. This encodes CASSEDGVGAGGIATNEKLFF.

This chain joins TRBV15 and TRBJ2-3; D may be TRBD2 (5 bases). The CDR3 is made up of 15 amino acids. CDR1 and CDR2 from the germline V gene are LNHNV and YYDKDF (reference sequence). V shed 7 bases and J shed 2 bases, with 16 bases lying between them. The CDR3 nucleotides read TGTGCCACCACCCAAGGAGCGGTTAACACAGATACGCAGTATTTT. Its protein product is CATTQGAVNTDTQYF.

The V and J genes are TRBV10-3 and TRBJ2-7; tentatively, D is TRBD1 (5 bases). This CDR3 comprises 12 residues. Trimming pared 4 bases from V and 7 bases from J, leaving 11 bases between. The germline V gene has CDR1 ENHRY and CDR2 SYGVKD. The CDR3 loop reads CAISVQVREQYF. The CDR3 DNA is TGTGCCATCAGTGTACAGGTTAGGGAGCAGTACTTC.

The J gene is TRBJ2-1, the V gene TRBV10-3; 9 positions agree with TRBD2. The CDR3 contains 17 residues. Germline CDR1 is ENHRY and CDR2 is SYGVKD. The junction had 8 bases not matched to a gene; V was cut back by 0 bases and J by 5 bases. CDR3 in DNA: TGTGCCATCAGTGAGTCATTCGCGGGACTAGCTGACAATGAGCAGTTCTTC. Translation: CAISESFAGLADNEQFF.

The chain uses TRBV14 and TRBJ1-2; tentatively, D is TRBD1 (6 bases). CDR3 length equals 17 residues. V was clipped by 5 bases and J by 4 bases, with 23 bases between them. Germline V gives CDR1 SGHDN, CDR2 FVKESK. Here the CDR3 reads CASSNFVGQWDTYGYTF. The CDR3 bases are TGTGCCAGCAGCAATTTCGTTGGGCAGTGGGACACCTATGGCTACACCTTC.

The V call is TRBV4-3, the J call TRBJ2-7; no definite D call. The CDR3 extends over 14 amino acids. Trimming left V 1 base short and J 0 bases short, with 7 bases between. In germline, CDR1 is LGHNA, CDR2 YSLEER. For the CDR3, the DNA is TGCGCCAGCAGCCAAGGTTATAACTCCTACGAGCAGTACTTC. It codes for CASSQGYNSYEQYF.

The chain recombines TRBV7-8 with TRBJ2-1; the match to TRBD2 covers 9 bases. Germline trimming cut 2 bases from V and 6 bases from J; bases unmatched to any gene: 8. Germline-derived CDR1 and CDR2 are SGHVS and FQNEAQ. The CDR3 has 16 amino acids. CDR3 nucleotide sequence: TGTGCCAGCAGCTTATTGGGACTAGCCCCCGGCAATGAGCAGTTCTTC. Protein sequence: CASSLLGLAPGNEQFF.

The gene calls are TRBV7-9 and TRBJ2-1; D perhaps matches TRBD2 (5 bases). Germline V gives CDR1 SEHNR, CDR2 FQNEAQ (reference sequence). V was trimmed by 3 bases and J by 1 base, leaving 13 bases between them. The CDR3 runs to 16 residues. The CDR3 is CASSFSADGSYNEQFF. The CDR3 DNA reads TGTGCCAGCAGCTTTAGCGCGGACGGTTCCTACAATGAGCAGTTCTTC.

The chain employs TRBV14 and TRBJ1-1; unclear D gene. This CDR3 spans 14 amino acids. Looked up from germline, CDR1 is SGHDN and CDR2 is FVKESK. V lost 2 bases to trimming and J lost 2 bases, with 9 bases between them. CDR3 protein: CASSQTGSNTEAFF. DNA for the CDR3: TGTGCCAGCAGCCAAACGGGCAGTAACACTGAAGCTTTCTTT.

The gene calls are TRBV6-6 and TRBJ2-1; D is uncertain. The CDR3 is 10 amino acids. Germline-derived CDR1 and CDR2 are MNHNY and SVGAGI (reference sequence). The V end was cut by 8 bases, the J end by 2 bases, with 1 base between. CDR3 coding DNA: TGTGCCAGCGCCTACAATGAGCAGTTCTTC. It is translated as CASAYNEQFF.

The chain links TRBV27 to TRBJ1-1; D is unclear. Germline CDR1 reads MNHEY; CDR2 reads SMNVEV (reference sequence). This CDR3 spans 15 amino acids. V was pared by 5 bases and J by 6 bases, with 19 bases between. CDR3 protein: CASSPEQIHMAEAFF. The CDR3 bases are TGTGCCAGCAGTCCGGAACAAATCCACATGGCTGAAGCTTTCTTT.

This chain uses TRBV7-9 with TRBJ1-1; no clear D. The CDR3 contains 14 residues. The ends were cut back, 5 bases at V and 1 base at J, with 11 bases in the middle. Germline CDR1 SEHNR, CDR2 FQNEAQ (reference sequence). CDR3 region: CASSRESKNTEAFF. Here the CDR3 DNA reads TGTGCCAGCAGCCGAGAGTCCAAGAACACTGAAGCTTTCTTT.